This passage covers 4 T cell receptor beta chains from one sample sequenced in a study of cytomegalovirus exposure and HLA in healthy donors. The PCR made use of 60 Vbeta and 13 Jbeta primers. This table comes from immunoSEQ multiplex PCR, and its TCRdb copy is limited to in-frame clones, with some not included. The sample shows approximately 100,000 clones, about 81% of them seen only once. The specimen was PBMCs. Receptors originate from a man in his forties in good health and CMV-seronegative.

The genes are TRBV5-1 and TRBJ1-2; 10 bases map to TRBD1. The CDR3 extends over 16 amino acids. Looked up from germline, CDR1 is SGHRS and CDR2 is YFSETQ. Trimming removed 0 bases from V and 1 base from J; junction bases left unmatched: 3. The CDR3 region has the DNA TGCGCCAGCAGCTTGGGGACAGGGGGGGTTAACTATGGCTACACCTTC. Protein: CASSLGTGGVNYGYTF.

The CDR3 sequence is CASSILIGTEAFF. The CDR3 DNA reads as TGTGCCAGTAGTATTTTGATCGGCACTGAAGCTTTCTTT. J is TRBJ1-1 and V is TRBV19; no reliable D call. Germline CDR1 LNHDA, CDR2 SQIVND (reference sequence). Trimming pared 3 bases from V and 4 bases from J, leaving 9 bases between. CDR3 length: 13 amino acids.

The V gene is TRBV28, the J gene TRBJ2-3; 9 nucleotides match TRBD1. Germline assignment: CDR1 MDHEN and CDR2 SYDVKM. The CDR3 extends over 17 amino acids. After removal of 3 bases from V and 2 bases from J, the junction contained 9 bases not matched to a gene. The CDR3 sequence is CASSLGHGTGHTDTQYF. The CDR3 coding sequence is TGTGCCAGCAGTTTGGGCCACGGGACAGGGCACACAGATACGCAGTATTTT. Full variable domain (missing parts from reference TRBV28 and TRBJ2-3): DVKVTQSSRYLVKRTGEKVFLECVQDMDHENMFWYRQDPGLGLRLIYFSYDVKMKEKGDIPEGYSVSREKKERFSLILESASTNQTSMYLCASSLGHGTGHTDTQYFGPGTRLTVL.

The chain couples TRBV15 to TRBJ2-5, with TRBD2 identical over 8 bases. CDR1 and CDR2 (germline): LNHNV, YYDKDF (reference sequence). Germline trimming cut 0 bases from V and 3 bases from J; bases unmatched to any gene: 6. The length of the CDR3 is 16 residues. Here the CDR3 reads CATSREAGGREETQYF. The CDR3 bases are TGTGCCACCAGCAGAGAGGCGGGGGGAAGGGAAGAGACCCAGTACTTC.